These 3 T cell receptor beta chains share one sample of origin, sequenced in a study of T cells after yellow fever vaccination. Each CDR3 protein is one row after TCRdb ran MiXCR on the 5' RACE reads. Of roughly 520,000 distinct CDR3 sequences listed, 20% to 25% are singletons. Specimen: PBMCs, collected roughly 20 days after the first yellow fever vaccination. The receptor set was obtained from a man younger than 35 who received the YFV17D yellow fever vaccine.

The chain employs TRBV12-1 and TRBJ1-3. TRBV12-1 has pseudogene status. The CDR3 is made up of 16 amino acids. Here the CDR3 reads CASSSERREPGNTIYF. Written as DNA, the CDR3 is TGTGCCAGCAGCTCCGAGAGACGGGAGCCTGGAAACACCATATATTTT.

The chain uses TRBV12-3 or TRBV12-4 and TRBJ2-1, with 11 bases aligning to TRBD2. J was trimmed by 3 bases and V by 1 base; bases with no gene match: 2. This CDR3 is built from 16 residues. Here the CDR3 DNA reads TGTGCCAGCAGTTTAGGTAGCGGGGGGGTCTACAATGAGCAGTTCTTC. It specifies CASSLGSGGVYNEQFF.

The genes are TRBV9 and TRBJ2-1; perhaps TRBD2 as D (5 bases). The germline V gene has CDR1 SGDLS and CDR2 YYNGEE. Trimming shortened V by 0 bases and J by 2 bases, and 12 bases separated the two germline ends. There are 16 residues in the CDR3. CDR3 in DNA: TGTGCCAGCAGCGTAGACGGACTGCGGCCCTACAATGAGCAGTTCTTC. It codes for CASSVDGLRPYNEQFF.